These T cell receptor beta chains were read from a single sample in a study of T cells after yellow fever vaccination. TCRdb reprocessed the 5' RACE reads via MiXCR and lists one record per CDR3 protein. The sample holds about 350,000 distinct CDR3 sequences, roughly 11% seen once. The source was PBMCs, collected on the day of the first yellow fever vaccination. Every receptor here comes from a man aged 18-30 years who received the YFV17D yellow fever vaccine. The CDR3 runs from the conserved cysteine through the conserved F or W. D genes are given only for firm matches. Size values are once, few and many counts, or a class for expanded clones, and some rows have none.

d_call	v_call	clone_size	j_call	cdr3_nt	cdr3_aa
TRBD1	TRBV19	few	TRBJ2-1	TGTGCCAGTAGTCCTCGTCCGGGACAGGGCTACTCGGATGAGCAGTTCTTC	CASSPRPGQGYSDEQFF
-	TRBV2	few	TRBJ2-1	TGTGCCAGCAGATACACCAGGACTGTCTCCTACAATGAGCAGTTCTTC	CASRYTRTVSYNEQFF
TRBD1	TRBV2	-	TRBJ2-7	TGTGCCAGCAGTGAATCCTTACAGACAGGGTCGTACTACGAGCAGTACTTC	CASSESLQTGSYYEQYF
-	TRBV5-1	-	TRBJ2-3	TGCGCCAGCAGCTTTATGGTTAGCACAGATACGCAGTATTTT	CASSFMVSTDTQYF
-	TRBV12-3/TRBV12-4	few	TRBJ2-7	TGTGCCAGCAGTGGCTTATCGGTCCACGAGCAGTACTTC	CASSGLSVHEQYF
-	TRBV7-2	-	TRBJ1-5	TGTGCCAGCAGCTTCCTATCTATGCCCCAGCATTTT	CASSFLSMPQHF
TRBD2	TRBV5-1	-	TRBJ2-5	TGCGCCAGCAGCTTGGGGGGACTAGCGAGAGAGACCCAGTACTTC	CASSLGGLARETQYF
-	TRBV11-2	many	TRBJ2-4	TGTGCCAGCAGCTCCCGCCCAAACATTCAGTACTTC	CASSSRPNIQYF
-	TRBV7-9	-	TRBJ2-5	TGTGCCAGCAGCTTTAGCCCCTCCGAGACCCAGTACTTC	CASSFSPSETQYF
-	TRBV6-5	few	TRBJ1-2	TGTGCCAGCAGTTATCAAGAAACGGCATATGGCTACACCTTC	CASSYQETAYGYTF
-	TRBV4-1	-	TRBJ1-1	TGCGCCAGCAGCCAAAGGGGGGCGGCGGGTAAGGACACTGAAGCTTTCTTT	CASSQRGAAGKDTEAFF
-	TRBV7-9	-	TRBJ2-5	TGTGCCAGCAGCGAAGACAGGAATTACCAAGAGACCCAGTACTTC	CASSEDRNYQETQYF